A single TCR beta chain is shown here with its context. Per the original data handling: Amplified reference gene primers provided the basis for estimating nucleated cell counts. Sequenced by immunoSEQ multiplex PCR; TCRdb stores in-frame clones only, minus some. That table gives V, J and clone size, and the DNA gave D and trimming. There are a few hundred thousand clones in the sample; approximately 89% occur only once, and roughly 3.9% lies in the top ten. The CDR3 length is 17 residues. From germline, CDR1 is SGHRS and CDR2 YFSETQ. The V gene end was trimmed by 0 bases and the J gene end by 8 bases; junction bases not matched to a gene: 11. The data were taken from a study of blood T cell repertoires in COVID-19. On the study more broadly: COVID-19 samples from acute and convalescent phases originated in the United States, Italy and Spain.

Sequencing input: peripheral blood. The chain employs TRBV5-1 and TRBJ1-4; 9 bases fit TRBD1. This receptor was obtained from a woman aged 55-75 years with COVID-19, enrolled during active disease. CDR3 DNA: TGCGCCAGCAGCTTGGGGACAGGGGCCGTCGCCAGGGAAAAACTGTTTTTT. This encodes CASSLGTGAVAREKLFF.